The 3 T cell receptor beta chains below all came from one sample that was sequenced in a study of cytomegalovirus exposure and HLA in healthy donors. PCR employed 60 Vbeta and 13 Jbeta primers. Assay: immunoSEQ multiplex PCR; the TCRdb copy retains only in-frame clones and omits some. The profile covers approximately 150,000 clones, with roughly 80% appearing a single time and 1.5% to 2% taken by the ten largest. Material for sequencing was PBMCs. These receptors were obtained from a woman between 40 and 55 years old in good health and CMV-seronegative.

The chain joins TRBV5-1 to TRBJ2-7, with 7 bases lining up with TRBD1. Germline trimming cut 4 bases from V and 2 bases from J; bases unmatched to any gene: 9. CDR3 length: 15 amino acids. Germline values: CDR1 SGHRS, CDR2 YFSETQ. Written as DNA, the CDR3 is TGCGCCAGCAGCCTCGCCGGGACAGAGACCTACGAGCAGTACTTC. This codes for CASSLAGTETYEQYF.

This CDR3 is CASSLVGRGADGYTF. The CDR3, as DNA: TGTGCCAGCAGCTTAGTTGGGCGGGGAGCCGATGGCTACACCTTC. The chain carries TRBV7-8 and TRBJ1-2, with D uncertain. V was shortened by 1 base and J by 6 bases, with 15 bases between the two germline ends. The CDR3 consists of 15 residues. CDR1 and CDR2 from the germline V gene are SGHVS and FQNEAQ.

The chain joins TRBV5-4 to TRBJ2-3; 8 nucleotides align to TRBD2. Germline CDR1 and CDR2: SGHNT and YYREEE (reference sequence). There are 15 residues in the CDR3. Germline trimming cut 2 bases from V and 2 bases from J; bases unmatched to any gene: 4. DNA for the CDR3: TGTGCCAGCAGCTTTCAGCGGGGGCCCACAGATACGCAGTATTTT. This encodes CASSFQRGPTDTQYF.